The 7 T cell receptor beta chains below all came from one sample that was sequenced in a study of T cell responses to AZD1222 COVID-19 vaccine. TCRdb keeps only in-frame clones here, not all; method: immunoSEQ multiplex PCR. The sample consists of about 140,000 clones, 85% to 95% of them appearing once. The specimen was peripheral blood, collected on day 0 of MenACWY control vaccination. These TCRs come from an adult in good health.

V is TRBV24-1 and J is TRBJ2-1, with D unresolved. V lost 2 bases and J 6 bases, leaving 1 base between the germline ends. From germline, CDR1 is KGHDR and CDR2 SFDVKD. The CDR3 is made up of 11 amino acids. CDR3 region: CATSDSNEQFF. The CDR3 bases are TGTGCCACCAGTGATTCCAATGAGCAGTTCTTC.

The V and J genes are TRBV20-1 and TRBJ2-5; D not resolved. The CDR3 has 10 amino acids. V was cut by 4 bases and J by 5 bases, with 5 bases left in between. Germline-derived CDR1 and CDR2 are DFQATT and SNEGSKA (reference sequence). DNA for the CDR3: TGCAGTGCTACCAGGGAGACCCAGTACTTC. Its translation is CSATRETQYF.

The chain carries TRBV19 and TRBJ2-1; a possible D gene is TRBD1 (5 bases). Germline CDR1 is LNHDA and CDR2 is SQIVND (reference sequence). The CDR3 is 15 amino acids. V was shortened by 4 bases and J by 9 bases, with 19 bases between the two germline ends. The CDR3 loop reads CASSTQRLLRGEQFF. Written as DNA, the CDR3 is TGTGCCAGTAGTACCCAGAGGCTATTAAGGGGTGAGCAGTTCTTC.

The genes are TRBV19 and TRBJ2-6, with D uncertain. Germline loops: CDR1 LNHDA, CDR2 SQIVND (reference sequence). The CDR3 totals 15 residues. Trimming removed 1 base from V and 0 bases from J, with 4 bases in between. CDR3 in DNA: TGTGCCAGTAGTATAGTCCGCTCTGGGGCCAACGTCCTGACTTTC. Its protein product is CASSIVRSGANVLTF.

The chain links TRBV15 to TRBJ1-3, with a possible D match to TRBD1 (5 bases). Trimming removed 0 bases at V and 0 bases at J, with 12 bases between. There are 17 residues in the CDR3. The germline V gene has CDR1 LNHNV and CDR2 YYDKDF (reference sequence). CDR3: CATSRDLRVYSGNTIYF. The CDR3 nucleotides read TGTGCCACCAGCAGAGATCTCAGGGTATACTCTGGAAACACCATATATTTT.

This chain uses TRBV6-5 with TRBJ2-7; no definite D call. CDR1 and CDR2 from the germline V gene are MNHEY and SVGAGI. V was clipped by 6 bases and J by 6 bases, with 15 bases between them. This CDR3 is 13 amino acids long. DNA of the CDR3: TGTGCCAGCAGCCGAGACATTTACGGCGAGCAGTACTTC. As protein: CASSRDIYGEQYF.

DNA of the CDR3: TGTGCCAGCTCACCCGCGCCCCTTTGGGGGATGAACACTGAAGCTTTCTTT. Residues: CASSPAPLWGMNTEAFF. V gene TRBV18 combines with J gene TRBJ1-1; perhaps TRBD1 as D (5 bases). V lost 3 bases and J 0 bases, leaving 17 bases between the germline ends. This CDR3 region has 17 residues. Germline V CDR1 and CDR2: KGHSH, LQKENI.